The T cell receptor (beta chain) under discussion was sequenced for a study of T cell clonality in common variable immunodeficiency. Study conclusions and caveats: Reportedly, TCR beta sequences from common variable immunodeficiency showed fewer deletions and N-nucleotide insertions.

Repertoires were generated with immunoSEQ multiplex PCR, while TCRdb's copy carries only in-frame clones and drops some. The sample holds tens of thousands of clones, and no clone turns up only once. The CDR3 sequence is 15 residues long. Germline V CDR1 and CDR2: SGHTA, FQGNSA. Trimming left V 2 bases short and J 6 bases short, with 13 bases between. Blood came from CVID subjects not ill and not taking immunomodulatory or immunosuppressive medication. Remarks on this clone: Its antigen is currently unknown. The CDR3 end is not reached by the read, which stops 3 residues before it; the germline J gene fills it in.

Sequenced sample: peripheral blood mononuclear cells. The genes are TRBV7-2 and TRBJ1-4; a weak D match, TRBD1 (5 bases). The sequence was obtained from a human donor with common variable immunodeficiency. This CDR3 reads CASSLRGKGDEKLFF. The sequenced part of the CDR3 DNA is TGTGCCAGCAGCTTAAGGGGCAAAGGGGATGAAAAA.